The rows below give T cell receptor beta chains drawn from one sample of a study of cytomegalovirus exposure and HLA in healthy donors. Using immunoSEQ multiplex PCR, the repertoire was profiled, and TCRdb retains in-frame clones only, with some absent. This table holds about 130,000 clones, around three quarters found once. The sample consisted of PBMCs. The receptors originated from a female donor in good health and CMV-seronegative. CDR3s leave out the opening cysteine and the closing phenylalanine or tryptophan. D genes are given only for firm matches.

J gene: TRBJ2-3
D gene: TRBD2
V gene: TRBV5-6
CDR3 protein: ASSAGTITDTQY

J gene: TRBJ2-7
D gene: -
V gene: TRBV27
CDR3 protein: ASSLTLQGSYEQY

J gene: TRBJ2-7
D gene: TRBD2
V gene: TRBV11-1
CDR3 protein: ASSFSLAGSYEQY

J gene: TRBJ1-3
D gene: TRBD1
V gene: TRBV5-1
CDR3 protein: ASSVDRVGNTIY

J gene: TRBJ1-6
D gene: -
V gene: TRBV30
CDR3 protein: AADWYNSPLH

J gene: TRBJ2-7
D gene: TRBD1
V gene: TRBV14
CDR3 protein: ASSQGLGQGGGEQY

J gene: TRBJ2-3
D gene: TRBD2
V gene: TRBV28
CDR3 protein: ASRPTSGADTQY

J gene: TRBJ2-7
D gene: TRBD1
V gene: TRBV28
CDR3 protein: ASLGRDRSVPDYEQY

J gene: TRBJ2-5
D gene: TRBD1
V gene: TRBV18
CDR3 protein: ASSPMPGTGWSQTQY

J gene: TRBJ2-7
D gene: -
V gene: TRBV7-2
CDR3 protein: ASSLVPGYYEQY

J gene: -
D gene: TRBD2
V gene: TRBV25-1
CDR3 protein: ASSEIGLAGYEQY

J gene: TRBJ1-4
D gene: -
V gene: TRBV30
CDR3 protein: AWTRTVNEKLF

J gene: TRBJ1-1
D gene: -
V gene: TRBV5-1
CDR3 protein: ASSPGDKENTEAF

J gene: TRBJ2-7
D gene: -
V gene: TRBV9
CDR3 protein: ASSVEPYSSYEQY

J gene: TRBJ1-6
D gene: -
V gene: TRBV30
CDR3 protein: AWRGGGGALH

J gene: TRBJ1-6
D gene: -
V gene: TRBV18
CDR3 protein: ASSPTVGGYNSPLH

J gene: TRBJ2-6
D gene: -
V gene: TRBV7-9
CDR3 protein: ASSQGKRSGANVLT

J gene: TRBJ2-7
D gene: TRBD2
V gene: TRBV27
CDR3 protein: ASSLGTSGYEQY

J gene: TRBJ1-3
D gene: TRBD1
V gene: TRBV7-9
CDR3 protein: ASSPNRDRYSGNTIY

J gene: TRBJ2-7
D gene: TRBD2
V gene: TRBV7-9
CDR3 protein: SSRHGGESYEQY

J gene: TRBJ1-1
D gene: -
V gene: TRBV5-1
CDR3 protein: ASSFTNLRRTEAF

J gene: TRBJ1-2
D gene: TRBD1
V gene: TRBV6-6
CDR3 protein: ASSYSGTGEGYT

J gene: TRBJ1-2
D gene: -
V gene: TRBV6-1
CDR3 protein: ASSDPQGSYGYT

J gene: TRBJ1-1
D gene: -
V gene: TRBV14
CDR3 protein: ASSFRTGVLAF

J gene: TRBJ2-5
D gene: TRBD1
V gene: TRBV5-1
CDR3 protein: ASSLGGQGHQETQY

J gene: TRBJ2-7
D gene: -
V gene: TRBV27
CDR3 protein: ASSPMMRRSSYEQY

J gene: TRBJ2-7
D gene: TRBD2
V gene: TRBV9
CDR3 protein: ASSVGGGRTYEQY

J gene: TRBJ2-7
D gene: -
V gene: TRBV5-6
CDR3 protein: ASSPNRPSYEQY

J gene: TRBJ1-1
D gene: -
V gene: TRBV5-5
CDR3 protein: ASSLAGKGEAF

J gene: TRBJ2-7
D gene: TRBD1
V gene: TRBV11-1
CDR3 protein: ASSYYRTGEYEQY

J gene: TRBJ2-1
D gene: TRBD1
V gene: TRBV27
CDR3 protein: ASSWGTETGAYNEQF

J gene: TRBJ2-7
D gene: -
V gene: TRBV11-3
CDR3 protein: ASNPPGRDYEQY

J gene: TRBJ2-3
D gene: -
V gene: TRBV6-1
CDR3 protein: ASGRDIVSTDTQY

J gene: TRBJ1-2
D gene: TRBD1
V gene: TRBV2
CDR3 protein: ASSEVDRVYGYT

J gene: TRBJ1-4
D gene: -
V gene: TRBV2
CDR3 protein: ASRRGEKLF

J gene: TRBJ1-1
D gene: -
V gene: TRBV4-1
CDR3 protein: ASRYIGVNTEAF

J gene: TRBJ1-2
D gene: -
V gene: TRBV7-9
CDR3 protein: ASSTGHSYGYT

J gene: TRBJ2-3
D gene: -
V gene: TRBV7-9
CDR3 protein: ASSLVLSSPTDTQY

J gene: TRBJ2-7
D gene: TRBD1
V gene: TRBV4-1
CDR3 protein: ASSDTGDVSYEQY

J gene: TRBJ2-7
D gene: TRBD2
V gene: TRBV11-3
CDR3 protein: AIPRRLAGNEQY

J gene: TRBJ1-5
D gene: TRBD1
V gene: TRBV28
CDR3 protein: ASSLRGQGNNQPQH

J gene: TRBJ2-7
D gene: -
V gene: TRBV15
CDR3 protein: ATSRGGASLYEQY

J gene: TRBJ1-2
D gene: TRBD1
V gene: TRBV5-4
CDR3 protein: ASRVGQYGYT

J gene: TRBJ1-2
D gene: TRBD1
V gene: TRBV25-1
CDR3 protein: ASSEYGKQGNGYT